This paragraph reports one TCR beta chain. Method: immunoSEQ multiplex PCR; TCRdb's copy keeps in-frame clones and lacks some. The sample holds 100,000 or so clones, 96% seen once. The source of the sample is a study of technical replicates of blood from several donors. This sequence originates from a human donor in good health. What was sequenced was T cells isolated from PBMCs.

Here the CDR3 reads CASSVDYSGTEAFF. The CDR3 DNA reads as TGTGCCAGCAGCGTTGACTACTCGGGCACTGAAGCTTTCTTT. The chain recombines TRBV9 with TRBJ1-1; D ambiguous. The CDR3 has 14 residues. CDR1 and CDR2 (germline): SGDLS, YYNGEE. The V end was cut by 2 bases, the J end by 4 bases, with 12 bases between.